The 2 T cell receptor beta chains in this list originate from one sample, sequenced in a study of response to subunit inactivated influenza vaccine. TCRdb fed the RT-PCR reads into MiXCR, producing one record per CDR3 protein. The sample shows more than 200,000 distinct CDR3 sequences, 12% of them seen only once. Sequenced material: non-naive T cells sorted from PBMCs, taken 14 to 15 days before vaccination. These receptors were taken from a man aged 45-65 years who received an inactivated influenza vaccine.

This clonotype was observed a handful of times. The V and J genes are TRBV5-1 and TRBJ1-6; 9 bases map to TRBD1. Germline-derived CDR1 and CDR2 are SGHRS and YFSETQ. Germline trimming cut 0 bases from V and 6 bases from J; bases unmatched to any gene: 1. The CDR3 has 15 amino acids. The CDR3, as DNA: TGCGCCAGCAGCTTGGCGGGACAGGGTAATTCACCCCTCCACTTT. Translation: CASSLAGQGNSPLHF. Variable domain in full (rest from reference TRBV5-1 and TRBJ1-6): KAGVTQTPRYLIKTRGQQVTLSCSPISGHRSVSWYQQTPGQGLQFLFEYFSETQRNKGNFPGRFSGRQFSNSRSEMNVSTLELGDSALYLCASSLAGQGNSPLHFGNGTRLTVT.

This clonotype was observed a few times. The gene calls are TRBV7-2 and TRBJ2-7; D unclear. This CDR3 region has 13 residues. Trimming shortened V by 3 bases and J by 6 bases, and 12 bases separated the two germline ends. The germline V gene has CDR1 SGHTA and CDR2 FQGNSA. The CDR3 bases are TGTGCCAGCAGCTTTTCCGGCCCAACCGAGCAGTACTTC. Its protein product is CASSFSGPTEQYF.